Here is one TCR beta chain with its context. PCR used 60 Vbeta primers and 13 Jbeta primers. Clones were read by immunoSEQ multiplex PCR, and TCRdb kept only the in-frame ones, dropping some. The sample yields roughly 180,000 clones, roughly 84% seen once. This entry comes from a study of cytomegalovirus exposure and HLA in healthy donors. CDR3 length: 11 amino acids. Germline CDR1 reads KGHSH; CDR2 reads LQKENI. V lost 4 bases to trimming and J lost 6 bases; unmatched junction nucleotides: 0. This receptor was taken from a boy aged 10-17 years in good health and CMV-seronegative. This chain connects TRBV18 to TRBJ2-7; 7 nucleotides match TRBD2. Sequenced input: PBMCs. This CDR3 reads CASSRGGEQYF. DNA of the CDR3: TGTGCCAGCTCACGGGGGGGCGAGCAGTACTTC.